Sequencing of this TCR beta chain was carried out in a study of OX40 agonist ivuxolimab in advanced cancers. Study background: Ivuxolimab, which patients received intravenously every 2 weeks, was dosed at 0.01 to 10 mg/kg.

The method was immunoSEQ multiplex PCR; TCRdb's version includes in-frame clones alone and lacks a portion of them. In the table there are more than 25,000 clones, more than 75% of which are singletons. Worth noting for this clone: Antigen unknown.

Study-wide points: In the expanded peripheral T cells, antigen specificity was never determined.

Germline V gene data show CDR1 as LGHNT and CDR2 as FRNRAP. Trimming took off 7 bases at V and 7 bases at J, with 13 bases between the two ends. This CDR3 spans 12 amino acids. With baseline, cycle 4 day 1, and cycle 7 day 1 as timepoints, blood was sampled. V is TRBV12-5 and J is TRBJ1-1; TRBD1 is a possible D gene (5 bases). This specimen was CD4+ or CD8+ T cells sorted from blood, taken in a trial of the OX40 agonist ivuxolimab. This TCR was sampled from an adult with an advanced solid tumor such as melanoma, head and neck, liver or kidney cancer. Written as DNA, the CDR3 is TGTGCTAGTGTTCTAGGGACTTTTGAAGCTTTCTTT. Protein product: CASVLGTFEAFF.